A single T cell receptor beta chain is shown here with its context. This record comes from a study of blood T cell repertoires in COVID-19. The overall study: PBMCs, B-cell-depleted T cells, or T cells were the source of the cDNA or gDNA that made up the material.

Seattle enrolled patients during active infection and tracked them longitudinally. This CDR3 is 14 amino acids long. J was trimmed by 0 bases and V by 6 bases; bases with no gene match: 3. CDR1 and CDR2 (germline): SGHNT, YENEEA. Produced via immunoSEQ multiplex PCR; TCRdb's table is partial and in-frame only. Here the sample spans fewer than 250,000 clones, 80% to 95% being singletons. The chain employs TRBV11-3 and TRBJ1-2; TRBD1 matches 8 bases. Sequencing was carried out using peripheral blood. This clonotype originated in a man aged 30-40 years with COVID-19, enrolled during active disease. The CDR3 bases are TGTGCCAGCAGGCAGGGGGCTACTAACTATGGCTACACCTTC. This encodes CASRQGATNYGYTF. Using reference TRBV11-3 and TRBJ1-2 for the parts outside the CDR3, the full variable domain is EAGVVQSPRYKIIEKKQPVAFWCNPISGHNTLYWYLQNLGQGPELLIRYENEEAVDDSQLPKDRFSAERLKGVDSTLKIQPAELGDSAVYLCASRQGATNYGYTFGSGTRLTVV.